This T cell receptor (beta chain) was recovered during a study of blood T cell repertoires in COVID-19. Study-level information: There were acute and convalescent COVID-19 samples, and they came from the United States, Italy and Spain. T cells, B-cell-depleted T cells, or PBMCs provided the cDNA or gDNA that served as material.

Per the authors' pipeline: It was from reference gene primer amplification that nucleated cell counts were estimated. Only in-frame clones appear in the TCRdb table, and some are missing; sequencing was by immunoSEQ multiplex PCR. The DNA gave D and trimming, while V, J and clone size come from that table. The sample includes about 320,000 clones, roughly nine tenths seen only once; the top ten take roughly 10%. Seattle-derived patients entered the study during active infection and were followed longitudinally. The sequenced sample was peripheral blood. The receptor was isolated from a woman under 40 with COVID-19, enrolled during active disease.

The CDR3 DNA is TGTGCCAGCAGCGGGGGACTGGGGGCCTACGAGCAGTACTTC. It is translated as CASSGGLGAYEQYF. This chain uses TRBV13 with TRBJ2-7, with D perhaps matching TRBD2 (6 bases). This CDR3 comprises 14 residues. From germline, CDR1 is PRHDT and CDR2 FYEKMQ (reference sequence). V lost 5 bases and J 2 bases, leaving 13 bases between the germline ends.